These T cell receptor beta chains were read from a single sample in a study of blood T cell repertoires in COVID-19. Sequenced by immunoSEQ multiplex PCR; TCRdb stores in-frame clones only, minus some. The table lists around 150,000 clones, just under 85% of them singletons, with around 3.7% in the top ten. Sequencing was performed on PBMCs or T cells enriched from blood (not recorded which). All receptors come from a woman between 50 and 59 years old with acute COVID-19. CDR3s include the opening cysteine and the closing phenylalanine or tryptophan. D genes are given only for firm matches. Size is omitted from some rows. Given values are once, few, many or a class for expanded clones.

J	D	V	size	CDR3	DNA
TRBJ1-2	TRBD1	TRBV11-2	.	CASSLGDSRNYGYTF	TGTGCCAGCAGCTTAGGGGACAGTAGGAACTATGGCTACACCTTC
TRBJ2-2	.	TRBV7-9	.	CASSSGRGNTGELFF	TGTGCCAGCAGTTCTGGACGGGGGAACACCGGGGAGCTGTTTTTT
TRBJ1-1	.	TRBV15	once	CATSTVTPVSTEAFF	TGTGCCACCAGCACCGTAACTCCTGTGAGCACTGAAGCTTTCTTT
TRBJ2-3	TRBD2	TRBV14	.	CASSQAYGTSGRRDTDTQYF	TGTGCCAGCAGCCAAGCCTATGGGACTAGCGGGAGGAGGGACACAGATACGCAGTATTTT
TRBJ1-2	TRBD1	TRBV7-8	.	CASSSLDRGQDGYTF	TGTGCCAGCAGCTCCTTGGACAGGGGGCAAGATGGCTACACCTTC
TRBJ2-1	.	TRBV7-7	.	CASSSDRDNEQFF	TGTGCTAGCAGCTCGGACAGAGACAATGAGCAGTTCTTC
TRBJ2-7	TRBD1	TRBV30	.	CAWRGQGTYEQYF	TGTGCCTGGAGGGGACAGGGGACCTACGAGCAGTACTTC
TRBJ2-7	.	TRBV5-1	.	CASSLGTPGAYEQYF	TGCGCCAGCAGCTTGGGCACTCCCGGGGCCTACGAGCAGTACTTC
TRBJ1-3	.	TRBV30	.	CAWRPGGSGNTIYF	TGTGCCTGGAGGCCTGGAGGCTCTGGAAACACCATATATTTT
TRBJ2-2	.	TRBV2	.	CASSASFTGELFF	TGTGCCAGCAGTGCGAGTTTCACCGGGGAGCTGTTTTTT
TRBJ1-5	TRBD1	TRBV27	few	CASSPASHRGPQPQHF	TGTGCCAGCAGTCCGGCCTCCCACAGGGGGCCTCAGCCCCAGCATTTT
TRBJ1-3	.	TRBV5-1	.	CASSLESGAGNTIYF	TGCGCCAGCAGCTTGGAGTCAGGGGCAGGAAACACCATATATTTT
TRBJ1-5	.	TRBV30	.	CAWSTRGNQPQHF	TGTGCCTGGAGTACGCGGGGAAATCAGCCCCAGCATTTT
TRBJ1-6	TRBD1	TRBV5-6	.	CASSQGQGSIAPLHF	TGTGCCAGCAGTCAGGGACAGGGTAGCATAGCACCCCTCCACTTT
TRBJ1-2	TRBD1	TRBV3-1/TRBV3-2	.	CASSQDQGGWDYGYTF	TGTGCCAGCAGCCAAGATCAGGGGGGCTGGGACTATGGCTACACCTTC
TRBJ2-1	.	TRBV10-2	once	CASSEFEGNEQFF	TGCGCCAGCAGTGAGTTCGAGGGCAATGAGCAGTTCTTC
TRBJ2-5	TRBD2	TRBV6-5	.	CASPPAGEPETQYF	TGTGCCAGCCCTCCAGCGGGAGAACCGGAGACCCAGTACTTC
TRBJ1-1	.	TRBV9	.	CASSLRPQQEGLNTEAFF	TGTGCCAGCAGCCTACGCCCCCAACAGGAAGGATTGAACACTGAAGCTTTCTTT
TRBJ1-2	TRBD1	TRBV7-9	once	CASSSGTGLFIYGYTF	TGTGCCAGCAGCTCGGGGACAGGGCTCTTTATCTATGGCTACACCTTC
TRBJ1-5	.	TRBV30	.	CAWSVYTSNQPQHF	TGTGCCTGGAGTGTATACACGAGCAATCAGCCCCAGCATTTT
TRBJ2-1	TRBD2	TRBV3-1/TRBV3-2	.	CASKPLGGSGGGSEQFF	TGTGCCAGCAAACCTCTTGGCGGGTCGGGAGGTGGTAGTGAGCAGTTCTTC
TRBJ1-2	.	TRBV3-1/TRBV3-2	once	CASSNLYGYTF	TGTGCCAGCAGCAATCTCTATGGCTACACCTTC
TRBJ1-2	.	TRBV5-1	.	CASSLDTADSAYGYTF	TGCGCCAGCAGCTTGGACACCGCAGACAGCGCCTATGGCTACACCTTC
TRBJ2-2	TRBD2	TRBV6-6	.	CASSHGTSTDTGELFF	TGTGCCAGCAGCCACGGGACTAGTACGGACACCGGGGAGCTGTTTTTT
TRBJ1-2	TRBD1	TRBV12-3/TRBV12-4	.	CASSYTGGLGYTF	TGTGCCAGCAGTTACACAGGGGGCCTTGGCTACACCTTC
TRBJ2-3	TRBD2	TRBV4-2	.	CASSRTPGLEIDTQYF	TGTGCCAGCAGCCGGACTCCGGGACTAGAGATAGATACGCAGTATTTT
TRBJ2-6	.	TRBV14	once	CARQGAGANVLTF	TGTGCCAGACAGGGTGCTGGGGCCAACGTCCTGACTTTC
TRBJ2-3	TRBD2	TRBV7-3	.	CASSVAGSRTDTQYF	TGTGCCAGCAGCGTAGCGGGAAGTCGGACAGATACGCAGTATTTT